This T cell receptor beta chain was identified during a study of blood T cell repertoires in COVID-19 (dated by TCRdb to the early 2020s). Looking at the study overall: Samples from collaborators originated in the United States, Italy and Spain and spanned both the acute and convalescent phases of COVID-19. The prospective study material was composed of cDNA or gDNA derived from T cells, B-cell-depleted T cells, or PBMCs. The dataset comprised deeply sampled blood TCRbeta repertoires from subjects exposed to, actively infected with, or recovered from COVID-19. The repertoires were made available in a free public database intended to serve as a resource for research on the immune response to SARS-CoV-2. Samples came from the ongoing ImmuneRACE study (first 160 participants) plus 1,254 subjects from 6 global collaborators. Nearly every sample came with metadata listing a de-identified subject ID, COVID-19 status, age in years and sex. Where HLA class I and class II types were available, the types were taken from metadata supplied by the sample provider, not from assay-based typing. Summary of the overall study and its limitations: The amount of clinical and demographic metadata varied by source and participant and was provided uncurated.

TCRbeta CDR3 regions were amplified from genomic DNA using the immunoSEQ Assay, a bias-controlled multiplex PCR. Processing in the source paper ran as follows. Within the assay, amplification of reference gene primers was used to estimate how many nucleated cells each sample contained. To quantify the absolute abundance of each unique TCRbeta CDR3 rearrangement, sequence reads were collapsed and filtered. For each sample, productive Simpson clonality was calculated as the square root of Simpson's diversity index over productive rearrangements. Imported from immuneACCESS, the table was reduced by TCRdb to in-frame sequences with V and J called. These copies leave out some clones; in studies compared against another copy, an unresolved V gene accounts for under half, and the cause of the remainder is not known. V and J calls plus clone size are reproduced from that table; the DNA served to infer D and trimming. For this sample there are around 250,000 clones; around 83% appear just once. The ten largest clones add up to 5.7% of the sample.

Remarks on this clone: Its antigen is still unknown. No per-base quality is available; no much larger clone lies one base away.

The CDR3 numbers 12 residues from cysteine through phenylalanine. Of the read, only the CDR3 DNA is kept; its 36 bases are in frame from base 1. The germline ends are 7 bases apart after V is trimmed by 1 base and J by 7 bases. From the germline V gene, CDR1 is MDHEN and CDR2 is SYDVKM. Each collaborating institution followed its own protocols to collect whole blood in K2EDTA tubes. For TCRbeta analysis, collaborators shipped samples in one of three forms: frozen whole blood, isolated PBMCs, or DNA extracted from either of those sample types. What was sequenced was peripheral blood. In this chain, TRBV28 is recombined with TRBJ1-2; a weak D assignment points to TRBD1 (5 bases agree). The source is a man older than 75 with acute or convalescent COVID-19. The sequence in DNA is TGTGCCAGCAGTTTATCCAGGGCTGGCTACACCTTC. Its protein reads: CASSLSRAGYTF.